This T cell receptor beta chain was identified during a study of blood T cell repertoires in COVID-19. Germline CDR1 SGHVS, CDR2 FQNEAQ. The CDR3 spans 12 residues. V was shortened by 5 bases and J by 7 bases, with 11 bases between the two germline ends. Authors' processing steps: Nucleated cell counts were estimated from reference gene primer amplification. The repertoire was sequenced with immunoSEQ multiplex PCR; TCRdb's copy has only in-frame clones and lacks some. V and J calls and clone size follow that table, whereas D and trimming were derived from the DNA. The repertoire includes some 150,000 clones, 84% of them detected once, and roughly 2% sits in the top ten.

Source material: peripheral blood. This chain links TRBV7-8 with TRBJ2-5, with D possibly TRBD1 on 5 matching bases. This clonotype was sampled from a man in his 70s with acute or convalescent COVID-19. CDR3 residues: CASSPIQGTQYF. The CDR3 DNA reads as TGTGCCAGCAGCCCTATCCAGGGGACCCAGTACTTC. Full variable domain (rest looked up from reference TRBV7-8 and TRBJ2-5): GAGVSQSPRYKVAKRGQDVALRCDPISGHVSLFWYQQALGQGPEFLTYFQNEAQLDKSGLPSDRFFAERPEGSVSTLKIQRTQQEDSAVYLCASSPIQGTQYFGPGTRLLVL.